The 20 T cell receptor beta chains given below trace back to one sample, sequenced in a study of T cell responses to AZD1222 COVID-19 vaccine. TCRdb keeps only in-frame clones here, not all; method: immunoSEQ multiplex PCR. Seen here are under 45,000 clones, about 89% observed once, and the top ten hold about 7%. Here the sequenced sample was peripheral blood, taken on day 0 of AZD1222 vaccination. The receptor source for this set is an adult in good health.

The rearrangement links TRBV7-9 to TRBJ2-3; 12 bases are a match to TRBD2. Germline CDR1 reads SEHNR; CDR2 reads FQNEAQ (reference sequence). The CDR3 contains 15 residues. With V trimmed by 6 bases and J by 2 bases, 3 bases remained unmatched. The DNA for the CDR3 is TGTGCCAGCAGTCGGACTAGCGGGGCCACAGATACGCAGTATTTT. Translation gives CASSRTSGATDTQYF.

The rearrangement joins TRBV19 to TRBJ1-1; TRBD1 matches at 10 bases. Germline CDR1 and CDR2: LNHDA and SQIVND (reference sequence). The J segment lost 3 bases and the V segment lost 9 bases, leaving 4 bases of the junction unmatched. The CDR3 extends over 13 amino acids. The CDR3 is CASRDRGYTEAFF. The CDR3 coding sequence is TGTGCCAGCCGGGACAGGGGCTACACTGAAGCTTTCTTT.

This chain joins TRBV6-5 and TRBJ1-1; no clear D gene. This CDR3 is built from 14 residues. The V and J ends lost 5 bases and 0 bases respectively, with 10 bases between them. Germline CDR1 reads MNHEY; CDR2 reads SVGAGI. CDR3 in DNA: TGTGCCAGCAGTCGACCATACATGAACACTGAAGCTTTCTTT. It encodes CASSRPYMNTEAFF.

CDR3: CASSPSGTEAYEQYF. In DNA form, the CDR3 reads TGTGCCAGCAGCCCTTCCGGGACAGAAGCCTACGAGCAGTACTTC. The chain joins TRBV16 to TRBJ2-7; 7 positions agree with TRBD1. V lost 4 bases to trimming and J lost 2 bases; unmatched junction nucleotides: 8. CDR1 and CDR2 (germline): KGHSY, FQNENV. The CDR3 contains 15 residues.

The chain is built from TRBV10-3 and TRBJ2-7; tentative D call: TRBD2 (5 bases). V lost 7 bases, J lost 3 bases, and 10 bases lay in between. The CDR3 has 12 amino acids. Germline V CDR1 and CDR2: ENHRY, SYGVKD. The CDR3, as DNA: TGTGCCATCAACGGACGGGACTACGAGCAGTACTTC. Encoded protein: CAINGRDYEQYF.

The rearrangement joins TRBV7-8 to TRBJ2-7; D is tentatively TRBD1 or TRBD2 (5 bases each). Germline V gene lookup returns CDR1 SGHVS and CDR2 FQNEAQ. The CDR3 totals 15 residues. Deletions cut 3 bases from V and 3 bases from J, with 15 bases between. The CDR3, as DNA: TGTGCCAGCAGCTTGGAGACAGCGGCGGACTACGAGCAGTACTTC. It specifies CASSLETAADYEQYF.

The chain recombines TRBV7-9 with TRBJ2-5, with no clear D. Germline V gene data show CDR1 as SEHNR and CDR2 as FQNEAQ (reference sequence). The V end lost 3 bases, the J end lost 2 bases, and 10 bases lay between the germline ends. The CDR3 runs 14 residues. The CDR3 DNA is TGTGCCAGCAGCTTGTCCGGCGATCAAGAGACCCAGTACTTC. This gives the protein CASSLSGDQETQYF.

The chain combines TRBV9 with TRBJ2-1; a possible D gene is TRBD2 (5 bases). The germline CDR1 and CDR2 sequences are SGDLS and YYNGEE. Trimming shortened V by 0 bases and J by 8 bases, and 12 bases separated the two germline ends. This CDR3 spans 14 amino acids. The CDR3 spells CASSVVPGWDEQFF. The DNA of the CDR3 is TGTGCCAGCAGCGTAGTCCCGGGGTGGGATGAGCAGTTCTTC.

CDR3 nucleotides: TGTGCCAGCAGCGTTAGAAGGGACAGGGATACCTCTGGGGCCAACGTCCTGACTTTC. As protein: CASSVRRDRDTSGANVLTF. The chain has TRBV9 and TRBJ2-6; 9 positions match TRBD1. CDR1 is SGDLS and CDR2 is YYNGEE in the germline V gene. V shed 2 bases, J shed 0 bases, and the junction held 9 bases outside the gene matches. The CDR3 is made up of 19 amino acids. The full variable domain, completed using reference TRBV9 and TRBJ2-6, is DSGVTQTPKHLITATGQRVTLRCSPRSGDLSVYWYQQSLDQGLQFLIQYYNGEERAKGNILERFSAQQFPDLHSELNLSSLELGDSALYFCASSVRRDRDTSGANVLTFGAGSRLTVL.

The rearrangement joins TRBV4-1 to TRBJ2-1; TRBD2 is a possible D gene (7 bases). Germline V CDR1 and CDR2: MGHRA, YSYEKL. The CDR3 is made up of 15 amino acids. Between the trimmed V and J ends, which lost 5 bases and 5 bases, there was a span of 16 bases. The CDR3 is CASSKGGVAHNEQFF. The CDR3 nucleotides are TGCGCCAGCAGCAAGGGGGGGGTTGCCCACAATGAGCAGTTCTTC.

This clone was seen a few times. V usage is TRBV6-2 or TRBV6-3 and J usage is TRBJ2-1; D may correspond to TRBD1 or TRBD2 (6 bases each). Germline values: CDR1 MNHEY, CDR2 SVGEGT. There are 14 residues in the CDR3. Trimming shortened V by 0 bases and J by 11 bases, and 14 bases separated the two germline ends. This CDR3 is CASSYSVIGGKQFF. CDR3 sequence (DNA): TGTGCCAGCAGTTACTCTGTAATAGGGGGGAAGCAGTTCTTC.

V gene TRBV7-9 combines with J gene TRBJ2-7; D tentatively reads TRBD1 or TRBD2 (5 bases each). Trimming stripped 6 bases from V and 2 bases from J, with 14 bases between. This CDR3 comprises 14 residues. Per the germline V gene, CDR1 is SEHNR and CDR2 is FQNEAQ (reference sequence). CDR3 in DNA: TGTGCCAGCAGACCAGGGACGGACACCTACGAGCAGTACTTC. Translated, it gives CASRPGTDTYEQYF.

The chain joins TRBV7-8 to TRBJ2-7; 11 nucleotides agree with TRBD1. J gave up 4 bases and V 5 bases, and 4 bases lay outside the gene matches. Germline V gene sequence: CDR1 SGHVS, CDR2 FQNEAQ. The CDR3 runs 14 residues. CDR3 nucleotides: TGTGCCAGCAGCCCCGGACAGGGGGCTTACGAGCAGTACTTC. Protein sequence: CASSPGQGAYEQYF.

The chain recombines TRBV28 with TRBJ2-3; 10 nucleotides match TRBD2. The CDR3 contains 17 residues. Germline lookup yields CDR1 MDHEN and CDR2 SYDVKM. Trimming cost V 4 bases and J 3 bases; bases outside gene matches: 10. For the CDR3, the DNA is TGTGCCAGCAGTTCACCGGGGCTAGCGGGAGTGACAGATACGCAGTATTTT. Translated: CASSSPGLAGVTDTQYF.

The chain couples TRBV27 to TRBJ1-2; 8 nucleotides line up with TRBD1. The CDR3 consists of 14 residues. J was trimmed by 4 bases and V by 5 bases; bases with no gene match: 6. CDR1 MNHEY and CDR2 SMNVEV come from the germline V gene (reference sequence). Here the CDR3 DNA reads TGTGCCAGCAGTCCACCCGGGACAGGCTATGGCTACACCTTC. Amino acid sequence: CASSPPGTGYGYTF.

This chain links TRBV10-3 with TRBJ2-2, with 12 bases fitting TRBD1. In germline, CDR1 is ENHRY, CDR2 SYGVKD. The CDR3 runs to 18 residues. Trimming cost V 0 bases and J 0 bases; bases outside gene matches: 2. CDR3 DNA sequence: TGTGCCATCAGTGAGTCGGGACAGGGGGCCGCGAACACCGGGGAGCTGTTTTTT. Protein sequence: CAISESGQGAANTGELFF.

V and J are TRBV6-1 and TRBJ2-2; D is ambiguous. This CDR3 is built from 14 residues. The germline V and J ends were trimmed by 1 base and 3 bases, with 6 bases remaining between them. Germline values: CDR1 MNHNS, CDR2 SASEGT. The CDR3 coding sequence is TGTGCCAGCAGTGAAGGGCCTCACACCGGGGAGCTGTTTTTT. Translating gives CASSEGPHTGELFF.

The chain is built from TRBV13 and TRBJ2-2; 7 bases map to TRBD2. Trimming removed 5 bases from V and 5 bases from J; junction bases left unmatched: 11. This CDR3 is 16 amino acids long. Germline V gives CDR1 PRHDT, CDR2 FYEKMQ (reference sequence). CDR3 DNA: TGTGCCAGCAGCCGAAACGGGGGGATTGGAACCGGGGAGCTGTTTTTT. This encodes CASSRNGGIGTGELFF.

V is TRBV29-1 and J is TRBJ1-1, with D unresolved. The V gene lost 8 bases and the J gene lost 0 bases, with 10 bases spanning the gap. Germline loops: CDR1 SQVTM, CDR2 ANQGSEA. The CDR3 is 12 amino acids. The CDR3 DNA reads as TGCAGCCCTAATCGGGTGAACACTGAAGCTTTCTTT. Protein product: CSPNRVNTEAFF.

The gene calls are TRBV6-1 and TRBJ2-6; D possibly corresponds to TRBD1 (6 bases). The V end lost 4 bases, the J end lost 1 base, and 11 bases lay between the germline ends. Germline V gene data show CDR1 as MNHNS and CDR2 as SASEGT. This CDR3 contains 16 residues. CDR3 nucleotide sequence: TGTGCCAGCAGTGCGTCACAGGGTTCTGGGGCCAACGTCCTGACTTTC. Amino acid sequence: CASSASQGSGANVLTF.